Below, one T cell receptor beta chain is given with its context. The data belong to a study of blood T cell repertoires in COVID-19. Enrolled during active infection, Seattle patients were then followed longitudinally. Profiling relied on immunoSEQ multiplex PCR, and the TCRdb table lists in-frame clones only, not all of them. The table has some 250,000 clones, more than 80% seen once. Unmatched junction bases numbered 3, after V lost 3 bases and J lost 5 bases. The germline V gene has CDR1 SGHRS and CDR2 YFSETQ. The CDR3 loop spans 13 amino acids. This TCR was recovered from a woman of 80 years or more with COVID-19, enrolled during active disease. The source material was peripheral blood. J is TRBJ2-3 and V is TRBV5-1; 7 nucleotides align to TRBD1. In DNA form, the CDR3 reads TGCGCCAGCAGCTACTACAGGGGAGATACGCAGTATTTT. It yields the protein CASSYYRGDTQYF.